The rows below give T cell receptor beta chains drawn from one sample of a study of T cells expressing NK-cell markers. TCRdb re-called the 5' RACE reads and shows each CDR3 protein once, DNA omitted. In total, the table holds roughly 390,000 distinct CDR3 sequences. Input material: blood T cells: a sorted CD56 or NKG2C T cell subset, CD4+ or CD8+ T cells, or bulk PBMC T cells (not recorded which). The receptor set was obtained from a woman in her fifties or sixties in good health. The CDR3 runs from the conserved cysteine through the conserved F or W.

>TRBJ2-7|TRBV28
CASSFSAGAVYEQYF
>TRBJ2-1|TRBV5-1
CASKIGTTDNEQFF
>TRBJ2-1|TRBV2
CASSGGTYNEQFF
>TRBJ2-3|TRBV20-1
CSALWVSSSTDTQYF
>TRBJ2-3|TRBV24-1
CATSDRVAHSTDTQYF
>TRBJ1-2|TRBV27
CASSLSRAQGYTF
>TRBJ2-5|TRBV5-1
CASSPMGLNPAETQYF
>TRBJ2-1|TRBV7-2
CASSGPLVTNEQFF
>TRBJ1-5|TRBV2
CASSQRGNSNQPQHF
>TRBJ1-4|TRBV12-3/TRBV12-4
CASSLAGAVANEKLFF
>TRBJ2-7|TRBV5-1
CASSLGTINEQYF
>TRBJ1-2|TRBV24-1
CATSTRGWYGYTF
>TRBJ2-5|TRBV29-1
CSVERRRETQYF
>TRBJ2-4|TRBV5-1
CASSSYYRGLAKNIQYF
>TRBJ2-1|TRBV6-5
CASSYLAGGRSYNEQFF
>TRBJ1-2|TRBV4-2
CASSQDRAGGDYGYTF
>TRBJ2-2|TRBV10-3
CAISQEGELFF
>TRBJ2-7|TRBV25-1
CASSEYKREEQYF
>TRBJ2-7|TRBV20-1
CSARGIARDPRSYEQYF
>TRBJ2-3|TRBV9
CASSVVDRGRTDTQYF
>TRBJ2-3|TRBV5-1
CASSWPGLAREAMDTQYF
>TRBJ2-1|TRBV27
CASSLGTKANEQFF
>TRBJ1-5|TRBV12-3/TRBV12-4
CASSLGRPQPQHF
>TRBJ1-1|TRBV3-1
CASNRSPKAEAFF
>TRBJ2-1|TRBV9
CASSETALTYNEQFF
>TRBJ2-1|TRBV5-1
CASRYSRIYNEQFF
>TRBJ2-1|TRBV24-1
CATSNRDRGFEQFF
>TRBJ1-4|TRBV6-1
CASSSPGAGNEKLFF
>TRBJ2-1|TRBV5-1
CASSSRGVAGYNEQFF
>TRBJ2-1|TRBV12-3/TRBV12-4
CASSSPSNLQFF
>TRBJ1-1|TRBV18
CASSPLTHENTEAFF
>TRBJ2-1|TRBV6-5
CASQPREGLLHSYNEQFF
>TRBJ1-2|TRBV12-3/TRBV12-4
CASSLALNGYTF
>TRBJ2-7|TRBV28
CASSPLRGSSYEQYF
>TRBJ1-2|TRBV12-3/TRBV12-4
CASKRQNYGYTF
>TRBJ2-2|TRBV29-1
CSVEDLAGDTGELFF
>TRBJ2-1|TRBV14
CASSQAVGERQFF
>TRBJ2-3|TRBV4-1
CASSQGLWTGGDSTDTQYF
>TRBJ2-3|TRBV20-1
CSASRGRGRKDTQYF
>TRBJ2-3|TRBV24-1
CATEEAGTTDTQYF
>TRBJ2-1|TRBV29-1
CSVPRSSGSTDNEQFF
>TRBJ1-6|TRBV6-6
CASRKGEVNSPLHF
>TRBJ2-1|TRBV5-6
CASSLRALFLEQFF
>TRBJ2-3|TRBV12-3/TRBV12-4
CASRNSGSFGTDTQYF
>TRBJ2-3|TRBV5-1
CASTIYSGASSTDTQYF
>TRBJ1-3|TRBV27
CASSFQRDRGNTIYF
>TRBJ2-1|TRBV6-6
CASNSRSNEQFF
>TRBJ1-1|TRBV2
CASRPQGPTNTEAFF
>TRBJ1-6|TRBV19
CASSSLRDLGSPLHF
>TRBJ1-2|TRBV19
CASTMKVTHAYGYTF
>TRBJ1-3|TRBV18
CASSPIAGTGNTIYF
>TRBJ1-3|TRBV6-5
CASTERGPGNTIYF